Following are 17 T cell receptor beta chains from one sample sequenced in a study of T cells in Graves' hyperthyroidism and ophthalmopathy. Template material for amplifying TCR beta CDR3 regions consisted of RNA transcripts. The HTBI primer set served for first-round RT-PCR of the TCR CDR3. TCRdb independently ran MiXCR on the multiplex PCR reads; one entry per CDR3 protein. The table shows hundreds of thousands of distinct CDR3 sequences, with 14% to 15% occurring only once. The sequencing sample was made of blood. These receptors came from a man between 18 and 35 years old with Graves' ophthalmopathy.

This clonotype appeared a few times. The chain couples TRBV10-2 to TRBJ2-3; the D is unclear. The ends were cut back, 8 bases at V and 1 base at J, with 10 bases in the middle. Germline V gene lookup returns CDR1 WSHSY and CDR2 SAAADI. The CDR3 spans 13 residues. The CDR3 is CASRISGTDTQYF. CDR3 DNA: TGCGCCAGCCGAATCTCTGGCACAGATACGCAGTATTTT.

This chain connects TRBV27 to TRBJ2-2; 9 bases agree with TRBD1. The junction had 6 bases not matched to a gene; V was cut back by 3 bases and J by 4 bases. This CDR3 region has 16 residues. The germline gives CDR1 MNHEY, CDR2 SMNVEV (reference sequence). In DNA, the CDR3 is TGTGCCAGCAGTTTTTCCGGGACAGGGCCCACCGGGGAGCTGTTTTTT. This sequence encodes CASSFSGTGPTGELFF.

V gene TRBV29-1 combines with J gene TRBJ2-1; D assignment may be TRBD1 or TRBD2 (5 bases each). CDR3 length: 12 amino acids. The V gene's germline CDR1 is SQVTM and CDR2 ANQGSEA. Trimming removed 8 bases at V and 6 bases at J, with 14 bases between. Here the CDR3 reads CSSGIGGNEQFF. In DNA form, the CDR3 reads TGCAGCTCTGGGATTGGGGGCAATGAGCAGTTCTTC.

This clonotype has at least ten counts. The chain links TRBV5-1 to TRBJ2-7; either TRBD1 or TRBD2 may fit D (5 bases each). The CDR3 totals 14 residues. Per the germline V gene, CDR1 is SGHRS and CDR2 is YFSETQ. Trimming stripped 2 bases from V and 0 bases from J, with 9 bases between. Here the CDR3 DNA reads TGCGCCAGCAGCTTATGGGACGGCTCCTACGAGCAGTACTTC. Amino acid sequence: CASSLWDGSYEQYF.

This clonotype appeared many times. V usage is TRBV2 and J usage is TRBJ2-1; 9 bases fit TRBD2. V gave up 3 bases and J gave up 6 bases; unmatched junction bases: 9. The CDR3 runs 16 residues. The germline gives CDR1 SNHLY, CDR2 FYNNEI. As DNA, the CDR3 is TGTGCCAGCAGTGACGGGGGCGGGGGGGCGTTCAATGAGCAGTTCTTC. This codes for CASSDGGGGAFNEQFF. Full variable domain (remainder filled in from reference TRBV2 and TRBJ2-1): EPEVTQTPSHQVTQMGQEVILRCVPISNHLYFYWYRQILGQKVEFLVSFYNNEISEKSEIFDDQFSVERPDGSNFTLKIRSTKLEDSAMYFCASSDGGGGAFNEQFFGPGTRLTVL.

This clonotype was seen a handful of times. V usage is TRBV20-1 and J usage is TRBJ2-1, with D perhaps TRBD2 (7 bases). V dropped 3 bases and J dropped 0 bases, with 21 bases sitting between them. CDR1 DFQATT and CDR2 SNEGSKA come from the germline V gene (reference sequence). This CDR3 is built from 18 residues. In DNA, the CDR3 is TGCAGTGCTAGTGGACTAGGGGGAGCCTCCCACTCCTACAATGAGCAGTTCTTC. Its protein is CSASGLGGASHSYNEQFF.

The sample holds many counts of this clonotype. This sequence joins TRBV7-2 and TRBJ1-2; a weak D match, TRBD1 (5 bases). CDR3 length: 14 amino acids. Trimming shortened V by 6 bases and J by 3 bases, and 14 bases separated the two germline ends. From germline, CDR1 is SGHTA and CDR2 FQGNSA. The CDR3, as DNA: TGTGCCAGCAGACCTGGGGGAATGTACTATGGCTACACCTTC. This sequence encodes CASRPGGMYYGYTF.

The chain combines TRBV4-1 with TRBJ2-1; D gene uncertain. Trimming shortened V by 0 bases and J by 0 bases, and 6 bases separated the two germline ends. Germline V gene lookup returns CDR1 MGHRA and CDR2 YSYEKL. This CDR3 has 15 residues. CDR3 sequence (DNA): TGCGCCAGCAGCCAAGATCAGAGCTCCTACAATGAGCAGTTCTTC. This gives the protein CASSQDQSSYNEQFF.

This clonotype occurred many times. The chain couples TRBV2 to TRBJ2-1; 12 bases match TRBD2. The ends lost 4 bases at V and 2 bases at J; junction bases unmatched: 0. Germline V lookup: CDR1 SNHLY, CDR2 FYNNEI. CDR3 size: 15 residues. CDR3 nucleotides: TGTGCCAGCAGTGGGACTAGCGGGGCCTACAATGAGCAGTTCTTC. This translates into CASSGTSGAYNEQFF.

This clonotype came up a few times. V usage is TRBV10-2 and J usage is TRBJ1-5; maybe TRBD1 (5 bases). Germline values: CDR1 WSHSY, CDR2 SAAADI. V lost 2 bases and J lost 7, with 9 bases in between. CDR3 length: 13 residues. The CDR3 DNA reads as TGCGCCAGCAGTGAGCAGGGTCGACAGCCCCAGCATTTT. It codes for CASSEQGRQPQHF.

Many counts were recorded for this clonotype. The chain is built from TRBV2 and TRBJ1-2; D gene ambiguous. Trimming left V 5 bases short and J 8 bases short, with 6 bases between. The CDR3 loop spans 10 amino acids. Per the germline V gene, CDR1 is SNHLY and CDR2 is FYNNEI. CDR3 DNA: TGTGCCAGCAGTCCCCTCGGCTACACCTTC. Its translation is CASSPLGYTF.

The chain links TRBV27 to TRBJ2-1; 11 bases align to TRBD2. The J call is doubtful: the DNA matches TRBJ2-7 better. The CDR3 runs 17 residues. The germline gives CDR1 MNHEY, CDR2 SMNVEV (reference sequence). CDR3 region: CASSFNSGGELFNEQYF. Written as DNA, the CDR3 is TGTGCCAGCAGTTTCAATAGCGGGGGGGAGCTCTTTAATGAGCAGTACTTC.

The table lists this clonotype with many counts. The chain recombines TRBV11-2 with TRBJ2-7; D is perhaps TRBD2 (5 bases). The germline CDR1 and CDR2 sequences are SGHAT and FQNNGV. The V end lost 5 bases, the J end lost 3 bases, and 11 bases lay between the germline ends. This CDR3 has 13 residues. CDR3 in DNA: TGTGCCAGCAGCCCGAAACGGGGCTACGAGCAGTACTTC. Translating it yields CASSPKRGYEQYF.

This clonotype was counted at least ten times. CDR3 in DNA: TGTGCCACCAGCAGAGGAGGGAGAAGCGGGAGGGGAATGAGGGAGACCCAGTACTTC. It specifies CATSRGGRSGRGMRETQYF. The V call is TRBV15, the J call TRBJ2-5, with TRBD2 matching over 10 bases. V shed 1 base, J shed 5 bases, and the junction held 16 bases outside the gene matches. Germline V gene sequence: CDR1 LNHNV, CDR2 YYDKDF (reference sequence). This CDR3 is 19 amino acids long.

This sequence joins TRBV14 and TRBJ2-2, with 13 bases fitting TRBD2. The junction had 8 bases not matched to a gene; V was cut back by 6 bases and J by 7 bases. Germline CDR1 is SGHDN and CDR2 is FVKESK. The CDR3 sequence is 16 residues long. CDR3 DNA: TGTGCCAGCAGTCCCAGACTAGCGGGAGGAGGCGGGGAGCTGTTTTTT. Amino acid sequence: CASSPRLAGGGGELFF.

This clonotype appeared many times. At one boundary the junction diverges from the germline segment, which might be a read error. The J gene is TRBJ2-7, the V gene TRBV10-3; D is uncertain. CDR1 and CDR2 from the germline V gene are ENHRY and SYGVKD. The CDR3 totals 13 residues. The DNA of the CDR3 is TGTGCCATCAGTGAGAAAGGCTCCCACGAGCAGTACTTC. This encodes CAISEKGSHEQYF.

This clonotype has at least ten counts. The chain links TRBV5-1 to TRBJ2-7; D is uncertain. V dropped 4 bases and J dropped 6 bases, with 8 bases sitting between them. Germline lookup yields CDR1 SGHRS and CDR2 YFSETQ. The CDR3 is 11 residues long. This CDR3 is CASSAGSEQYF. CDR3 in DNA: TGCGCCAGCAGCGCCGGATCCGAGCAGTACTTC.